These T cell receptor beta chains were read from a single sample in a study of CD8+CD57+ T cells in acquired aplastic anemia. TCRdb processed the reads anew with MiXCR; each CDR3 protein has one entry. This sample has approximately 380,000 distinct CDR3 sequences, with just under 70% found just once. Sequenced material: sorted CD4+, CD8+, or CD8+CD57+ T cells (not recorded which) from PBMCs. Every receptor here comes from a human donor in good health, serving as a control. Each CDR3 is given with its conserved first and last residue. A D gene is named only where the DNA matches it firmly. Some rows mark clone size as missing; the rest say once, few, many or name a class of expanded clone.

J	V	D	size	CDR3	DNA
TRBJ2-7	TRBV19	NA	NA	CASSQGKDTEAFF	TGTGCCAGTAGCCAGGGCAAGGACACCGAAGCGTTCTTT
TRBJ2-2	TRBV20-1	NA	NA	CSASRWRNYELFF	TGCAGTGCTAGCAGGTGGCGCAACTATGAGCTGTTTTTT
TRBJ2-7	TRBV5-4	NA	NA	CAGSSQGRHEQYF	TGTGCCGGCAGCTCACAAGGCCGGCACGAGCAGTACTTC
TRBJ2-7	TRBV29-1	NA	many	CSVEVTFYEQYF	TGCAGCGTTGAAGTAACTTTCTACGAGCAGTACTTC
TRBJ2-7	TRBV5-6	TRBD2	NA	CASRRDYVLDYEQYF	TGTGCCAGCAGAAGGGACTATGTTTTGGACTACGAGCAGTACTTC
TRBJ2-5	TRBV7-2	NA	NA	CASSSGGGLRKTTYF	TGTGCCAGCAGCTCGGGAGGGGGCCTCAGAAAAACTACGTACTTC
TRBJ1-6	TRBV30	NA	NA	CAWSAGSFSPLHF	TGTGCCTGGAGTGCTGGCTCCTTTTCACCCCTCCACTTT
TRBJ1-6	TRBV28	NA	many	CASSISRASYNSPLHF	TGTGCCAGCAGTATCAGCAGGGCTTCGTATAATTCACCCCTCCACTTT
TRBJ2-7	TRBV19	NA	many	CASSISHRPGNEQYF	TGTGCCAGTAGTATCTCACATCGTCCGGGCAACGAGCAGTACTTC
TRBJ1-2	TRBV20-1	TRBD1	NA	CSARVPTGMEGYTF	TGCAGTGCTAGAGTCCCGACAGGGATGGAAGGCTACACCTTC
TRBJ2-3	TRBV6-6	NA	NA	CATRLVSGSTDTQYF	TGTGCCACCAGATTGGTTTCGGGGAGCACAGATACGCAGTATTTT
TRBJ1-6	TRBV9	NA	once	CASSVAQEKDSPLHF	TGTGCCAGCAGCGTGGCCCAGGAAAAAGATTCACCCCTCCACTTT
TRBJ2-7	TRBV7-3	NA	NA	CASSPPHGSLF	TGTGCCAGCAGCCCCCCTCACGGATCCCTCTTC
TRBJ2-7	TRBV5-1	NA	NA	CASSHQGIASYEQYF	TGCGCCAGCAGCCACCAGGGGATTGCGTCCTACGAGCAGTACTTC
TRBJ1-6	TRBV7-2	NA	NA	CASSDQPINSPHLF	TGTGCCAGCAGCGACCAGCCGATTAATTCCCCCCACCTTTTT
TRBJ2-7	TRBV7-2	NA	few	CASSLGSGVYAQYF	TGTGCCAGCAGCCTCGGTTCGGGGGTCTACGCGCAGTACTTC
TRBJ1-5	TRBV12-3/TRBV12-4	NA	NA	CASSRVGPQHF	TGTGCCAGCTCTCGGGTTGGGCCCCAGCATTTT
TRBJ2-3	TRBV7-2	NA	many	CASSSDRFTDTQYF	TGTGCCAGCAGCTCGGACCGGTTCACAGATACGCAGTATTTT
TRBJ1-1	TRBV10-3	TRBD1	NA	CAISEGGAGTEAFF	TGTGCCATCAGCGAAGGGGGCGCGGGCACTGAAGCTTTCTTT
TRBJ2-7	TRBV9	NA	NA	CASSGPGSGNTIYF	TGTGCCAGCAGCGGACCAGGGTCTGGAAACACCATATACTTC
TRBJ2-6	TRBV9	NA	NA	CASSVDWTDSSGANVLTF	TGTGCCAGCAGCGTAGACTGGACGGACAGCTCTGGGGCCAACGTCCTGACTTTC
TRBJ2-1	TRBV7-2	TRBD1	once	CAGRGMNGADEQFF	TGTGCCGGCAGGGGGATGAACGGGGCCGATGAGCAGTTCTTC
TRBJ2-7	TRBV25-1	TRBD1	NA	CASSLAGTGGMNEQYF	TGTGCCAGCAGTTTAGCTGGGACAGGGGGTATGAACGAGCAGTACTTC
TRBJ2-1	TRBV2	NA	once	CAGTEGVGKYGYTIGSF	TGTGCCGGCACCGAAGGGGTGGGGAAATATGGCTACACCATCGGTTCCTTC
TRBJ1-1	TRBV30	NA	many	CAWSVRLGEAGAFF	TGTGCCTGGAGTGTACGTCTGGGGGAGGCCGGGGCTTTCTTT
TRBJ2-3	TRBV7-2	TRBD2	NA	CASSFPGGSYTQYF	TGTGCCAGCAGCTTCCCGGGCGGGAGCTATACGCAGTATTTT
TRBJ2-1	TRBV12-3/TRBV12-4	TRBD2	NA	CASSGSGGTIYEQFF	TGTGCCAGCAGTGGAAGCGGGGGGACCATATATGAGCAGTTCTTC
TRBJ2-7	TRBV10-3	TRBD1	NA	CAVNPGQKSNEQYF	TGTGCCGTGAACCCGGGACAGAAGAGCAACGAGCAGTACTTC
TRBJ2-3	TRBV5-5	NA	NA	CASSSGSWGQGDTQYF	TGTGCCAGCAGCTCAGGAAGTTGGGGGCAGGGAGATACGCAGTATTTT
TRBJ1-3	TRBV7-9	TRBD1	NA	CASSWNTGGSGNTIYF	TGTGCCAGCAGTTGGAATACAGGGGGTTCTGGAAACACCATATATTTT
TRBJ2-3	TRBV7-6	NA	NA	CASSPNKLDTQYF	TGTGCCAGCAGCCCCAATAAACTTGATACGCAGTATTTT
TRBJ1-5	TRBV7-3	NA	NA	CASSSAINQPQHF	TGTGCCAGCAGCTCCGCCATCAATCAGCCCCAGCATTTT
TRBJ2-5	TRBV5-1	TRBD2	many	CASLAGGLEETQYF	TGCGCCAGCCTAGCGGGGGGGCTTGAAGAGACCCAGTACTTC
TRBJ1-2	TRBV4-2	NA	NA	CASSARTIYGYTF	TGTGCCAGCAGCGCAAGGACGATCTATGGCTACACCTTC
TRBJ2-5	TRBV7-2	NA	once	CASSIQREAQYF	TGTGCCAGCAGCATACAGAGAGAGGCCCAGTACTTC
TRBJ2-1	TRBV10-2	NA	NA	CASSMAGGSDEHFF	TGCGCCAGCAGTATGGCAGGGGGGAGCGATGAGCATTTCTTC
TRBJ2-5	TRBV7-7	NA	NA	CASSLLAQGETQDTQYF	TGTGCCAGCAGCTTACTGGCCCAGGGAGAGACCCAAGACACCCAGTACTTC
TRBJ1-4	TRBV7-8	NA	NA	CASSDQGGKLFF	TGTGCCAGCAGTGACCAAGGCGGGAAGCTGTTTTTT
TRBJ1-5	TRBV2	NA	NA	CASSEGGQRNQPQHF	TGTGCCAGCAGTGAGGGGGGTCAGCGCAATCAGCCCCAGCATTTT
TRBJ1-2	TRBV27	NA	many	CASSDGLRDGYTF	TGTGCCAGCAGTGACGGGCTTCGCGATGGCTACACCTTC
TRBJ2-2	TRBV7-2	NA	NA	CASSLARNTWKLHF	TGTGCCAGCAGCTTAGCTCGGAACACTTGGAAGCTGCATTTT
TRBJ2-6	TRBV5-1	TRBD1	many	CASSLQSGGSISGANVLTF	TGCGCCAGCAGCTTGCAGTCAGGGGGATCGATCTCTGGGGCCAACGTCCTGACTTTC
TRBJ2-7	TRBV9	NA	NA	CASSFPPRGYEQYF	TGTGCCAGCAGCTTCCCACCGCGGGGCTACGAGCAGTACTTC
TRBJ2-5	TRBV5-5	TRBD2	NA	CASSPVPGGGQETQYF	TGCGCCAGCAGCCCAGTGCCGGGCGGGGGGCAAGAGACCCAGTACTTC
TRBJ2-7	TRBV5-5	NA	NA	CASSGTWRGAYEQYF	TGTGCCAGCAGTGGCACCTGGCGGGGCGCCTACGAGCAGTACTTC
TRBJ1-5	TRBV6-2/TRBV6-3	NA	many	CASSYNRVGNQPQHF	TGTGCCAGCAGTTACAACAGGGTTGGCAATCAGCCCCAGCATTTT
TRBJ1-6	TRBV7-6	NA	NA	CASSSGSSAPHHF	TGTGCCAGCAGCTCAGGGAGTAGTGCACCCCACCACTTT
TRBJ2-3	TRBV7-3	NA	NA	CASSLVVTNTDTQYF	TGTGCCAGCAGCTTAGTAGTAACAAACACAGATACGCAGTATTTT
TRBJ2-6	TRBV20-1	NA	once	CSAREAGVGANVLTF	TGCAGTGCTAGAGAGGCAGGTGTTGGGGCCAACGTCCTGACTTTC
TRBJ2-1	TRBV7-8	NA	NA	CASSPTVVNAPLHQFF	TGTGCCAGCAGCCCGACAGTAGTTAATGCACCCCTCCACCAGTTCTTC
TRBJ2-7	TRBV2	TRBD1	NA	CASKGQGDPSYEQYF	TGTGCCAGCAAGGGGCAGGGGGACCCATCCTACGAGCAGTACTTC